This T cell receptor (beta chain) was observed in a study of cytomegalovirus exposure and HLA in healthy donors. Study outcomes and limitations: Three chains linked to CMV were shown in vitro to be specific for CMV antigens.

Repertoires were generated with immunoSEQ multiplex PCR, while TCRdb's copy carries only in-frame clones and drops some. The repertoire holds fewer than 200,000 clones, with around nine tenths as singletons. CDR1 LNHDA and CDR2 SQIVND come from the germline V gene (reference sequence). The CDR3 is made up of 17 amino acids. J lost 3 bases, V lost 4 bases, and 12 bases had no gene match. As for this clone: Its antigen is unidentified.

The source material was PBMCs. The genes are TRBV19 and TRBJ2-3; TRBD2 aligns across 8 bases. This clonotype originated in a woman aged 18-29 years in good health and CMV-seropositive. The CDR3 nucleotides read TGTGCCAGTAGTACCCGAGTAGCGGGATTTAGTACAGATACGCAGTATTTT. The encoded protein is CASSTRVAGFSTDTQYF.